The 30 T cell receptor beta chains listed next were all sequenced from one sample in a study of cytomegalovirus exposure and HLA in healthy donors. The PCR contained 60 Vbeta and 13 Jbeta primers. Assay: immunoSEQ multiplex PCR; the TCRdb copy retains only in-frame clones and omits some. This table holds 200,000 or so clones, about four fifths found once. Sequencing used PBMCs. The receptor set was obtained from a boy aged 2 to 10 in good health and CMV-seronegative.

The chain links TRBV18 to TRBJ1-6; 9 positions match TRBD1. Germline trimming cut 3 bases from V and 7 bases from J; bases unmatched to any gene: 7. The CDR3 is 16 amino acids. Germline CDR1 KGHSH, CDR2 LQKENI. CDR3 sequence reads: CASSPGQGNRNSPLHF. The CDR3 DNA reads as TGTGCCAGCTCACCGGGACAGGGTAACAGGAATTCACCCCTCCACTTT.

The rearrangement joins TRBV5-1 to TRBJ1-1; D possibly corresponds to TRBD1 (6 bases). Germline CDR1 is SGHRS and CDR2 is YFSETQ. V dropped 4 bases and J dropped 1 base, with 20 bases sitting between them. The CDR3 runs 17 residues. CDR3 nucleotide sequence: TGCGCCAGCAGCCTGACTGTGGGGGGCGGGGGGAACACTGAAGCTTTCTTT. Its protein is CASSLTVGGGGNTEAFF.

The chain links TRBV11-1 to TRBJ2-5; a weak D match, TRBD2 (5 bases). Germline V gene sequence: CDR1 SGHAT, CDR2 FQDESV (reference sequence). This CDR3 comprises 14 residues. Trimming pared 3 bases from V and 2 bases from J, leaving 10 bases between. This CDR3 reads CASSFGGTQETQYF. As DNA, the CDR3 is TGTGCCAGCAGCTTTGGAGGCACGCAAGAGACCCAGTACTTC.

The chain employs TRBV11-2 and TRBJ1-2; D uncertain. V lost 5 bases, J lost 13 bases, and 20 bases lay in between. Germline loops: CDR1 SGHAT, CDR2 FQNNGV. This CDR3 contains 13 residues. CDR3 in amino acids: CASSTWAAPPTTF. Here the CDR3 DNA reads TGTGCCAGCAGCACATGGGCAGCACCCCCGACCACCTTC. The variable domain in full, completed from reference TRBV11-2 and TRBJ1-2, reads EAGVAQSPRYKIIEKRQSVAFWCNPISGHATLYWYQQILGQGPKLLIQFQNNGVVDDSQLPKDRFSAERLKGVDSTLKIQPAKLEDSAVYLCASSTWAAPPTTFGSGTRLTVV.

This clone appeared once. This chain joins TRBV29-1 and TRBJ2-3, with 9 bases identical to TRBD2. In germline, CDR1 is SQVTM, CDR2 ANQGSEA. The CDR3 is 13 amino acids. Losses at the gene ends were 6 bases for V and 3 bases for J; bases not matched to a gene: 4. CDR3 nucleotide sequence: TGCAGCGTCGCCGGACTAGCGACAGATACGCAGTATTTT. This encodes CSVAGLATDTQYF.

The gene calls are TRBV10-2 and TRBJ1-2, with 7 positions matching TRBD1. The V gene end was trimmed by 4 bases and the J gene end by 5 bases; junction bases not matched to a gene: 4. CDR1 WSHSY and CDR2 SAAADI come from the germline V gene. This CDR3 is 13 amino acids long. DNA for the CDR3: TGCGCCAGCAGTGGGTCGACAGGGTATGGCTACACCTTC. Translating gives CASSGSTGYGYTF.

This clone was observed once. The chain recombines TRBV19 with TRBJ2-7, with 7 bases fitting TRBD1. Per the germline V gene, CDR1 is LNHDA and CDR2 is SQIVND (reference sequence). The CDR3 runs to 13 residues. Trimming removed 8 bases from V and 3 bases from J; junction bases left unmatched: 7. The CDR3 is CASSGTDGYEQYF. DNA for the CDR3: TGTGCCAGTTCCGGGACAGACGGCTACGAGCAGTACTTC.

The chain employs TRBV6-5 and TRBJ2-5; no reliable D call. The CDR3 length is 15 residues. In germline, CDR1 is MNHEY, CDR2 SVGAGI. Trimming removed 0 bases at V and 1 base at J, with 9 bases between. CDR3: CASSYSTHPQETQYF. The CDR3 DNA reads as TGTGCCAGCAGTTACTCGACTCACCCCCAAGAGACCCAGTACTTC.

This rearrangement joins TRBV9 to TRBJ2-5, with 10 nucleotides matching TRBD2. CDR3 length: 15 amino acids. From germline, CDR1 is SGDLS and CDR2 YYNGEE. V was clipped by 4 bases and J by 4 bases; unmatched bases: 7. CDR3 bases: TGTGCCAGCAGCTTCAGCGGGGGGGCCGGAGAGACCCAGTACTTC. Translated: CASSFSGGAGETQYF.

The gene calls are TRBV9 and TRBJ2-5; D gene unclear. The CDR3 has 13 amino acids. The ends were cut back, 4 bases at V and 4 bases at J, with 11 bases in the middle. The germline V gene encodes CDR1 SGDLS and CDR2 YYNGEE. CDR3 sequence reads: CASSPRVGETQYF. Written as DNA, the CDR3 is TGTGCCAGCAGCCCCCGAGTTGGAGAGACCCAGTACTTC.

The chain's CDR3 is CASSYARGVGKNIQYF. Written as DNA, the CDR3 is TGTGCCAGCAGTTACGCGCGGGGAGTTGGCAAAAACATTCAGTACTTC. The rearrangement links TRBV6-6 to TRBJ2-4; tentative D call: TRBD2 (6 bases). This CDR3 region has 16 residues. The germline gives CDR1 MNHNY, CDR2 SVGAGI (reference sequence). V was shortened by 2 bases and J by 3 bases, with 14 bases between the two germline ends.

CDR3 bases: TGTGCCAGCTCACCAACGGGCCGGGAAGTTACCGGGGAGCTGTTTTTT. Translating it yields CASSPTGREVTGELFF. The chain recombines TRBV18 with TRBJ2-2; D is possibly TRBD2 (5 bases). The CDR3 covers 16 residues. Trimming cost V 2 bases and J 5 bases, with 15 bases left between them. The V gene's germline CDR1 is KGHSH and CDR2 LQKENI.

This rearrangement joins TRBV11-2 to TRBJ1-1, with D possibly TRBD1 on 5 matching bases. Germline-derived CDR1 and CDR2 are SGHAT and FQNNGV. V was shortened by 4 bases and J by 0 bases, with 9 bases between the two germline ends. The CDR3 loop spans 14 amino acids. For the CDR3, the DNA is TGTGCCAGCAGCTCCGGGGGAATGAACACTGAAGCTTTCTTT. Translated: CASSSGGMNTEAFF.

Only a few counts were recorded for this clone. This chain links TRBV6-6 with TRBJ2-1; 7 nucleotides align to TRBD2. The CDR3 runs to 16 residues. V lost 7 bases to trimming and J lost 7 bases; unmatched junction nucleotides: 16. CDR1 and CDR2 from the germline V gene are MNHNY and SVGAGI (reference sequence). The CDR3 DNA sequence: TGTGCCAGCAACAAACGGGGAGGGGTGCTCGAGAATGAGCAGTTCTTC. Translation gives CASNKRGGVLENEQFF.

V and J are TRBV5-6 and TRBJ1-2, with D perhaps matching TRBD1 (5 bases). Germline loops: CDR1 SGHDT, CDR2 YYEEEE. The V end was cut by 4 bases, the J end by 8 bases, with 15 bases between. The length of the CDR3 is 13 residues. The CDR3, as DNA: TGTGCCAGCAGCGGGGCGACTTTGGGGGGCTACACCTTC. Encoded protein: CASSGATLGGYTF.

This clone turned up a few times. The CDR3 protein is CASTPGSGGYEQYF. The CDR3 region has the DNA TGTGCCAGCACCCCGGGGAGCGGGGGCTACGAGCAGTACTTC. This sequence joins TRBV7-8 and TRBJ2-7, with TRBD2 identical over 8 bases. The V gene end was trimmed by 7 bases and the J gene end by 3 bases; junction bases not matched to a gene: 8. The length of the CDR3 is 14 residues. CDR1 is SGHVS, CDR2 FQNEAQ, per germline.

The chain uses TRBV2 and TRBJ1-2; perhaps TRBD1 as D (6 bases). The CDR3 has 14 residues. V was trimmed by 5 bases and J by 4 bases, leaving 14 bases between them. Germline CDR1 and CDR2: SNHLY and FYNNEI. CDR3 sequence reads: CASSKGEGGYGYTF. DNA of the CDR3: TGTGCCAGCAGTAAGGGGGAGGGGGGCTATGGCTACACCTTC. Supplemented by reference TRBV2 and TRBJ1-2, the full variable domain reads EPEVTQTPSHQVTQMGQEVILRCVPISNHLYFYWYRQILGQKVEFLVSFYNNEISEKSEIFDDQFSVERPDGSNFTLKIRSTKLEDSAMYFCASSKGEGGYGYTFGSGTRLTVV.

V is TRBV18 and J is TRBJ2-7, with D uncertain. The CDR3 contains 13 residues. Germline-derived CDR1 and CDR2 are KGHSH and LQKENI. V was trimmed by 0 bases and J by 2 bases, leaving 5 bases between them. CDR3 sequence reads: CASSPPETYEQYF. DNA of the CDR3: TGTGCCAGCTCACCACCCGAGACCTACGAGCAGTACTTC.

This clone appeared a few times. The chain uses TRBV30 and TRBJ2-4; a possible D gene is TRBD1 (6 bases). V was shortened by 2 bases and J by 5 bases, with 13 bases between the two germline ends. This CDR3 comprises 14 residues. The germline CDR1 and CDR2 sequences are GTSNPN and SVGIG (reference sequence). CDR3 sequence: CAWSLRGHQNIQYF. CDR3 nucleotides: TGTGCCTGGAGTCTCCGGGGACACCAAAACATTCAGTACTTC.

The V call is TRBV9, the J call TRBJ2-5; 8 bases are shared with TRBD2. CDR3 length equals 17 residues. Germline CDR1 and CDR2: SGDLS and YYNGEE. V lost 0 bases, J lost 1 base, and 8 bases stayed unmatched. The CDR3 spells CASSVGGGGGTQETQYF. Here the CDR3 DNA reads TGTGCCAGCAGCGTAGGGGGGGGCGGGGGGACCCAAGAGACCCAGTACTTC.

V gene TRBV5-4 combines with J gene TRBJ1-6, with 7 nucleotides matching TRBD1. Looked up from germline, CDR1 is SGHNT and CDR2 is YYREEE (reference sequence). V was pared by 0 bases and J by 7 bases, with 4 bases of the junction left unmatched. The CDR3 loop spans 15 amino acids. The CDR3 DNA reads TGTGCCAGCAGCTTGGGACAGGGTGAAAATTCACCCCTCCACTTT. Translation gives CASSLGQGENSPLHF.

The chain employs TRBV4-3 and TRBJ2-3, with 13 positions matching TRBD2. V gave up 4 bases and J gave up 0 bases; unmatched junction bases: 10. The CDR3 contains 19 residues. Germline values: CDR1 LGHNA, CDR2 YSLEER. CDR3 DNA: TGCGCCAGCAGCCGGAAGGAGAGGACTAGCGGGGGTAGCACAGATACGCAGTATTTT. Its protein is CASSRKERTSGGSTDTQYF.

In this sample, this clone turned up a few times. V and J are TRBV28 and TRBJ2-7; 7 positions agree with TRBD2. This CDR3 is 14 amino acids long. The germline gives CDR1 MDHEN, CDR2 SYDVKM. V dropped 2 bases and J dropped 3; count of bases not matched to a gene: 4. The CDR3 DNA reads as TGTGCCAGCAGTTTAAGGCTAGCGGACTACGAGCAGTACTTC. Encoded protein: CASSLRLADYEQYF. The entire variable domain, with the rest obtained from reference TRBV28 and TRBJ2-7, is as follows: DVKVTQSSRYLVKRTGEKVFLECVQDMDHENMFWYRQDPGLGLRLIYFSYDVKMKEKGDIPEGYSVSREKKERFSLILESASTNQTSMYLCASSLRLADYEQYFGPGTRLTVT.

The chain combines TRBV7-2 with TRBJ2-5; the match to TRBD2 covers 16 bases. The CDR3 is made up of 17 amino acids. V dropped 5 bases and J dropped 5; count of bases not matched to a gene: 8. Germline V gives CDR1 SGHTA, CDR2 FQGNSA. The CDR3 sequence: CASSLGTSGGARETQYF. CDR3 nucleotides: TGTGCCAGCAGCCTTGGGACTAGCGGGGGGGCCAGGGAGACCCAGTACTTC.

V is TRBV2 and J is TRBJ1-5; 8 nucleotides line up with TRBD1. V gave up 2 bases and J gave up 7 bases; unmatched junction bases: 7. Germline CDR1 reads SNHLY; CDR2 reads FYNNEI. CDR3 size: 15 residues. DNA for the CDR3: TGTGCCAGCAGTGAAAGGACAGGGTTAGGGCAGCCCCAGCATTTT. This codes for CASSERTGLGQPQHF. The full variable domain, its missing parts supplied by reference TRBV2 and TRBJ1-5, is EPEVTQTPSHQVTQMGQEVILRCVPISNHLYFYWYRQILGQKVEFLVSFYNNEISEKSEIFDDQFSVERPDGSNFTLKIRSTKLEDSAMYFCASSERTGLGQPQHFGDGTRLSIL.

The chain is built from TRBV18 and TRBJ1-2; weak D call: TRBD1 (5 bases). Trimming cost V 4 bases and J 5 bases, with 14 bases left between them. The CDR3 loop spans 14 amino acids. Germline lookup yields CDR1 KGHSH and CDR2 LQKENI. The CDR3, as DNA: TGTGCCAGCTCACTTGGGGCGAGGATTTATGGCTACACCTTC. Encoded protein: CASSLGARIYGYTF. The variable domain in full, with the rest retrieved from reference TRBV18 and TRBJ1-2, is NAGVMQNPRHLVRRRGQEARLRCSPMKGHSHVYWYRQLPEEGLKFMVYLQKENIIDESGMPKERFSAEFPKEGPSILRIQQVVRGDSAAYFCASSLGARIYGYTFGSGTRLTVV.

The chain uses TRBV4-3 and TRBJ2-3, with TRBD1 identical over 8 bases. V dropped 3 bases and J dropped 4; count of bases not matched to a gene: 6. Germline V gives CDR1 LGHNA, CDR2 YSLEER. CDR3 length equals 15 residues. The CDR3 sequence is CASSQGNRGADTQYF. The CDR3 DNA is TGCGCCAGCAGCCAGGGAAACAGGGGGGCAGATACGCAGTATTTT.

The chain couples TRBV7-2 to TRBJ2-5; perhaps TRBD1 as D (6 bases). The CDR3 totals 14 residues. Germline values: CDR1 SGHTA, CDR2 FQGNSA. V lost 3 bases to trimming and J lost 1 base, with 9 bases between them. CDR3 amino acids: CASSLRGSQETQYF. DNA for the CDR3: TGTGCCAGCAGCTTGAGGGGGTCCCAAGAGACCCAGTACTTC.

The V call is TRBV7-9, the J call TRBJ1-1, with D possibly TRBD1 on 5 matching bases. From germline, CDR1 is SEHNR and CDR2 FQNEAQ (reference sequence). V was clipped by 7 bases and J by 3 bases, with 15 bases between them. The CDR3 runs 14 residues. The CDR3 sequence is CASILRGGDTEAFF. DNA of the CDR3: TGTGCCAGCATCCTCCGGGGGGGGGACACTGAAGCTTTCTTT.

CDR3 DNA sequence: TGTGCCAGCAGCCAAGAGCTAGCGGGGGTTCTTGCGGGGGAGACCCAGTACTTC. It is translated as CASSQELAGVLAGETQYF. This chain connects TRBV4-2 to TRBJ2-5, with 10 nucleotides matching TRBD2. The V gene's germline CDR1 is LGHNA and CDR2 YNFKEQ. This CDR3 contains 18 residues. V was clipped by 0 bases and J by 5 bases; unmatched bases: 12.